This entry features one T cell receptor beta chain sequence. This record comes from a study of blood T cell repertoires in COVID-19. The V gene lost 7 bases and the J gene lost 6 bases, with 15 bases spanning the gap. This CDR3 has 13 amino acids. The germline CDR1 and CDR2 sequences are SNHLY and FYNNEI. Libraries were prepared by immunoSEQ multiplex PCR; TCRdb keeps only in-frame clonotypes and omits some of them. The data hold approximately 270,000 clones, with approximately 80% observed a single time. The receptor comes from a man at least 80 years old with acute or convalescent COVID-19. The sequencing sample was made of peripheral blood. This chain uses TRBV2 with TRBJ1-1; D remains unclear. DNA of the CDR3: TGTGCCAGCACCTGGGCCTCGAGGGCTGAAGCTTTCTTT. Its protein is CASTWASRAEAFF.